The 7 T cell receptor beta chains in this list originate from one sample, sequenced in a study of control samples from healthy donors and cancer patients. Some clones are missing from TCRdb's copy, which holds only in-frame ones; the method was immunoSEQ multiplex PCR. The sample gives 95,000 to 150,000 clones, around nine tenths of which show up once; around 10% is in the top ten. Material for sequencing was blood. The receptors were gathered from a man aged 25-40 years in good health.

The rearrangement uses TRBV6-2 or TRBV6-3 and TRBJ1-4, with a possible D match to TRBD1 (5 bases). Germline V gives CDR1 MNHEY, CDR2 SVGEGT. Trimming stripped 6 bases from V and 0 bases from J, with 11 bases between. This CDR3 contains 15 residues. CDR3 loop: CASSPATATNEKLFF. The CDR3, as DNA: TGTGCCAGCAGCCCCGCGACAGCAACTAATGAAAAACTGTTTTTT.

The chain is built from TRBV6-6 and TRBJ2-2; D call uncertain. The CDR3 has 15 amino acids. Looked up from germline, CDR1 is MNHNY and CDR2 is SVGAGI (reference sequence). Trimming cost V 4 bases and J 2 bases, with 11 bases left between them. The CDR3 DNA sequence: TGTGCCAGCAGTTTCGATCGACCAAACACCGGGGAGCTGTTTTTT. Amino acids: CASSFDRPNTGELFF.

The rearrangement uses TRBV9 and TRBJ2-6; the D is unclear. The CDR3 runs 13 residues. V was clipped by 1 base and J by 1 base, with 0 bases between them. Germline V gives CDR1 SGDLS, CDR2 YYNGEE. In DNA, the CDR3 is TGTGCCAGCAGCGTATCTGGGGCCAACGTCCTGACTTTC. Translated, it gives CASSVSGANVLTF.

V usage is TRBV6-1 and J usage is TRBJ2-1; D ambiguous. This CDR3 is built from 11 residues. Trimming left V 1 base short and J 8 bases short, with 3 bases between. Germline CDR1 MNHNS, CDR2 SASEGT. CDR3: CASSEVYEQFF. DNA of the CDR3: TGTGCCAGCAGTGAAGTATATGAGCAGTTCTTC.

The V and J genes are TRBV28 and TRBJ1-3; weak D call: TRBD1 (5 bases). The V end lost 11 bases, the J end lost 3 bases, and 17 bases lay between the germline ends. Germline V CDR1 and CDR2: MDHEN, SYDVKM. The length of the CDR3 is 14 residues. As DNA, the CDR3 is TGTGCCTCGGCGAGGGGCGACGGTGGAAACACCATATATTTT. It yields the protein CASARGDGGNTIYF. The whole variable domain, remainder taken from reference TRBV28 and TRBJ1-3, is DVKVTQSSRYLVKRTGEKVFLECVQDMDHENMFWYRQDPGLGLRLIYFSYDVKMKEKGDIPEGYSVSREKKERFSLILESASTNQTSMYLCASARGDGGNTIYFGEGSWLTVV.

The chain is built from TRBV7-9 and TRBJ1-4, with 8 bases matching TRBD1. The CDR3 covers 16 residues. CDR1 and CDR2 (germline): SEHNR, FQNEAQ (reference sequence). After removal of 0 bases from V and 10 bases from J, the junction contained 10 bases not matched to a gene. This chain's CDR3 is CASSLAGGTGRGKLFF. The CDR3 DNA sequence: TGTGCCAGCAGCTTAGCGGGCGGGACAGGAAGGGGAAAACTGTTTTTT.

V gene TRBV7-2 combines with J gene TRBJ1-2; possibly TRBD1 for D (5 bases). The CDR3 contains 15 residues. CDR1 is SGHTA and CDR2 is FQGNSA in the germline V gene. Trimming shortened V by 5 bases and J by 4 bases, and 17 bases separated the two germline ends. CDR3 region: CASSPSQGSGYGYTF. The CDR3 nucleotides read TGTGCCAGCAGCCCTAGCCAGGGATCCGGCTATGGCTACACCTTC.